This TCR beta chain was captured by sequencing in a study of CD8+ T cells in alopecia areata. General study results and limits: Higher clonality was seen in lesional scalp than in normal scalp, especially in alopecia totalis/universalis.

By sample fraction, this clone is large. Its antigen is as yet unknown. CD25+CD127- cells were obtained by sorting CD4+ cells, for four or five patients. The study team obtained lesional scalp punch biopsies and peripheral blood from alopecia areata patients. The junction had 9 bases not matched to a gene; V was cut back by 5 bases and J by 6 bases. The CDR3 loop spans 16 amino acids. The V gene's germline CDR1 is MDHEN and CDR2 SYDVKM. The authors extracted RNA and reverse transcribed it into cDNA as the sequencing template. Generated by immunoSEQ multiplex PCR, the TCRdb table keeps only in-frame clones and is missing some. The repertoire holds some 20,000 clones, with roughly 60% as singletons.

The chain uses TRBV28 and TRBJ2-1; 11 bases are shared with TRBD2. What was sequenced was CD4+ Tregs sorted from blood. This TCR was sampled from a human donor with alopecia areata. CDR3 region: CASSPLAGGSGNEQFF. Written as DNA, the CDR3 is TGTGCCAGCAGTCCCCTAGCGGGAGGATCTGGCAATGAGCAGTTCTTC.